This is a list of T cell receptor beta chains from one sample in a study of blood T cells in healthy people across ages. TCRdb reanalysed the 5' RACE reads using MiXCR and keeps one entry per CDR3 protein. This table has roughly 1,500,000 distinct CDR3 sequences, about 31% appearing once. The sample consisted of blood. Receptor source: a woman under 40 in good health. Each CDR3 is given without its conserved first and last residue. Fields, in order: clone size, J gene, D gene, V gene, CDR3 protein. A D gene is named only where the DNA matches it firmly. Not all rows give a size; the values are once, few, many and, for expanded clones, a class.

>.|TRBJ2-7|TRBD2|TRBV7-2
ASSLATFRTSGGTYEQY
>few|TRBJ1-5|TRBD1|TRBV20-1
SATSGTGAGNQPQH
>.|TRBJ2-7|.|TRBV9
ASSVAMPPQQY
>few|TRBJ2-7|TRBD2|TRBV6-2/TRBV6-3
ASSRTSGSPSGEQY
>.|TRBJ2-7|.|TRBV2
ASSEDPAGGEQY
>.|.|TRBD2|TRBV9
ASRRGGTSDEQY
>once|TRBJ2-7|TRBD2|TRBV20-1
SAPPAASGRSGSYEQY
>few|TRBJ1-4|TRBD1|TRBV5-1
ASSAGQGTRDEKLF
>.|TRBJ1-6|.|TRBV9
ASSPRQLASPLH
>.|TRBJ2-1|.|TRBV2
ASSDMGEQF
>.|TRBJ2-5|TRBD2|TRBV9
ASSPWTSGDQETQY
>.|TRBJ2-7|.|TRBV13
ASSVVGEGTSYEQY
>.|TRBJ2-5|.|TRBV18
ASSPRTGEKETQY
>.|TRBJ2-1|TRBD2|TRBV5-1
ASSPERGGLYNEQF
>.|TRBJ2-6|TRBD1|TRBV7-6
ASSLGSGQGANVPT
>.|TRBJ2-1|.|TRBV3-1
ASSQDYGRPYNEQF
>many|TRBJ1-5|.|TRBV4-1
ASSQGQQKHQPQH
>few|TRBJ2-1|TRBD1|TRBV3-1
ASSPRAGQDEQF
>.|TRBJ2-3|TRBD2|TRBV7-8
ASSSSGREHTDTQY
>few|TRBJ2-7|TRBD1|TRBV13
ASSSNRGSEQY
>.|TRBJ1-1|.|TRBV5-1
ASSPYGEMNTEAF
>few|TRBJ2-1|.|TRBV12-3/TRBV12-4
ASSLGPRAEQF
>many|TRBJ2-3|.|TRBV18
ASSPGAADTQY
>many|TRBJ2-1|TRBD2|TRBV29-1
SAGLALYNEQF
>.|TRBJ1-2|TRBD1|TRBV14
ASSQPPRGDGYT
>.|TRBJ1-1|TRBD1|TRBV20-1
SAGDRLNTGAF
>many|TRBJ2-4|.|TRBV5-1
ASSLGEVKSNIQY
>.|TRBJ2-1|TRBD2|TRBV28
ASSQLAGGNEQV
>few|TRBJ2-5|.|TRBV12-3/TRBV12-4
ASSLAGRGETQY
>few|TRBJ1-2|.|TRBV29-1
SVVHRAGTLAGYT
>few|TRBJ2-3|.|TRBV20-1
SAIGADTQY
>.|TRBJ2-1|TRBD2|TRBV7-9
ACSLRTSGDNEQF
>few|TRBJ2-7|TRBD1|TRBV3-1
ASSSIPGQDYEQY
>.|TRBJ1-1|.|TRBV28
ASSDRFLGGTEAF
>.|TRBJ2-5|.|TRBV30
AWSQGNSQETQY
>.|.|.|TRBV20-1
SARPPGKMYEQY
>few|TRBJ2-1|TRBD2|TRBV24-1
ATSDEHGGGRF
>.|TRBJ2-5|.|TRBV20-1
SATTPGKGGETQY
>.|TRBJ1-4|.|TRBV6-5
ASSYSRSNEKLF
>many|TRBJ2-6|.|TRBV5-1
ASQDRGGISGANVLT
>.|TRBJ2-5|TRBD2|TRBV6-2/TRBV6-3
ASSYRSGSVGETQY
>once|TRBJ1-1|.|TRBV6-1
ASSERGQGNTEAF
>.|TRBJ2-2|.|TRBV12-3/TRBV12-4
ATIVGPGELF
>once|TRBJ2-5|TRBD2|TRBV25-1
AHGGRGSEETQY
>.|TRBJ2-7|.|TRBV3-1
ASSPIGGGSGEQY
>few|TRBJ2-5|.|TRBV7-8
ASSLEQLQY
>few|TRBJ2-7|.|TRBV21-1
ASSKPFRDRVYEQY
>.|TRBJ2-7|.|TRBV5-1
ASSWDTALYEQY
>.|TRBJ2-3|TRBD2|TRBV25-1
ASSGFLAGVDSDTQY
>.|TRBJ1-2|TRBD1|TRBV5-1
ASSLGGQYFGYT